The text below deals with one T cell receptor (beta chain). What it recognizes is unknown. CDR3 size: 17 residues. Per the germline V gene, CDR1 is SGHRS and CDR2 is YFSETQ. V lost 0 bases and J lost 2; bases outside the gene matches: 4. Original processing methods: ImmunoSEQ output held junction-only sequences without quality scores, so filtering differed. Using immunoSEQ multiplex PCR, the repertoire was profiled, and TCRdb retains in-frame clones only, with some absent. V, J and clone size are taken as reported in that table, and D and trimming were inferred from the DNA itself. The sample records about 1.5 million clones, nearly 99% being singletons. This sample is part of a study of shared clonotypes between healthy human individuals. The study's findings and limits: Memory subsets generally showed lower estimated richness than naive subsets.

The material sequenced was naive CD4+ T cells sorted from blood. As to subset: CD45RA+ positively selected. This receptor was taken from a man aged 30 to 39 in good health. This chain links TRBV5-1 with TRBJ2-1; 11 nucleotides align to TRBD2. CDR3 loop: CASSLGLLAGAYNEQFF. Here the CDR3 DNA reads TGCGCCAGCAGCTTGGGGTTACTAGCGGGAGCCTACAATGAGCAGTTCTTC.